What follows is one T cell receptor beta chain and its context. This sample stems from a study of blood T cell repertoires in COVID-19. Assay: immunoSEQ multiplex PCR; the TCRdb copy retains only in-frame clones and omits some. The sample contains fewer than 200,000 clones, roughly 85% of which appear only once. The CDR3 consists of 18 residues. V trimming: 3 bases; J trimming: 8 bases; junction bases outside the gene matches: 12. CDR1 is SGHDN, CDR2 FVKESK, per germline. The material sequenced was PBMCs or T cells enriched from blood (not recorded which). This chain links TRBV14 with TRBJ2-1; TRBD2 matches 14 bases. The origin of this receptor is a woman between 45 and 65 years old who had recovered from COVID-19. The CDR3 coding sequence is TGTGCCAGCAGCCAGCCCGCCTCGGGACTAGCGGGAGTGGATGAGCAGTTCTTC. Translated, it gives CASSQPASGLAGVDEQFF.